This T cell receptor (beta chain) stems from a study of blood T cell repertoires in COVID-19. Study context: Sites in the United States, Italy and Spain provided acute and convalescent COVID-19 samples. Sources were T cells, B-cell-depleted T cells, or PBMCs; the material itself was cDNA or gDNA.

Germline lookup yields CDR1 SGDLS and CDR2 YYNGEE. With 0 bases removed from V and 0 bases from J, the gap between germline ends came to 11 bases. The CDR3 sequence is 16 residues long. Authors' analysis steps: Reference gene primer amplification gave estimated nucleated cell counts. Produced via immunoSEQ multiplex PCR; TCRdb's table is partial and in-frame only. The DNA gave D and trimming, while V, J and clone size come from that table. Of hundreds of thousands of clones listed, 70% to 90% are singletons. This sequence was found in a woman aged 40 to 50 who had recovered from COVID-19. This chain joins TRBV9 and TRBJ2-3; possibly TRBD2 for D (6 bases). The sample comprised peripheral blood. CDR3 region: CASSVEGSGSTDTQYF. The CDR3 DNA reads as TGTGCCAGCAGCGTAGAGGGTAGCGGTAGCACAGATACGCAGTATTTT.